The 5 T cell receptor beta chains reported below all come from one sample, sequenced in a study of blood T cells in healthy people across ages. Sample-barcoded 5' priming and a J-beta primer mix drove a second PCR of 7 to 11 cycles. TCRdb reprocessed the 5' RACE reads with MiXCR, giving one entry per CDR3 protein. Of 1.4 million to 1.5 million distinct CDR3 sequences listed, roughly 45% are singletons. The sample comprised blood. These receptors came from a woman aged 18-35 years in good health.

The rearrangement links TRBV20-1 to TRBJ1-2, with a possible D match to TRBD1 (6 bases). CDR1 and CDR2 (germline): DFQATT, SNEGSKA (reference sequence). V dropped 0 bases and J dropped 4 bases, with 9 bases sitting between them. This CDR3 region has 13 residues. In DNA form, the CDR3 reads TGCAGTGCTAGAGATCGACAGGCCTATGGCTACACCTTC. This codes for CSARDRQAYGYTF.

The chain combines TRBV11-1 with TRBJ2-1; 8 nucleotides match TRBD2. V dropped 4 bases and J dropped 4; count of bases not matched to a gene: 12. The CDR3 is 17 amino acids. CDR1 is SGHAT and CDR2 is FQDESV in the germline V gene (reference sequence). CDR3 residues: CASSSPSGTREYNEQFF. In nucleotides, the CDR3 is TGTGCCAGCAGCTCACCGTCCGGGACTAGAGAATACAATGAGCAGTTCTTC.

At least ten counts were recorded for this clonotype. V is TRBV25-1 and J is TRBJ2-1; a possible D gene is TRBD2 (6 bases). Germline values: CDR1 MGHDK, CDR2 SYGVNS. The CDR3 runs to 15 residues. V lost 8 bases and J lost 0, with 14 bases in between. The chain's CDR3 is CASRPTSRSYNEQFF. DNA for the CDR3: TGTGCCAGCCGCCCTACTAGCCGCTCCTACAATGAGCAGTTCTTC.

V usage is TRBV20-1 and J usage is TRBJ1-6; no firm D call. Germline V gene sequence: CDR1 DFQATT, CDR2 SNEGSKA (reference sequence). The CDR3 is 15 residues long. Between the trimmed V and J ends, which lost 0 bases and 7 bases, there was a span of 13 bases. CDR3 loop: CSARDRSGSNSPLHF. The DNA for the CDR3 is TGCAGTGCTAGAGACCGTTCAGGCAGCAATTCACCCCTCCACTTT.

The chain uses TRBV13 and TRBJ2-1, with D possibly TRBD2 on 6 matching bases. Germline values: CDR1 PRHDT, CDR2 FYEKMQ (reference sequence). This CDR3 is 15 amino acids long. The germline V and J ends were trimmed by 0 bases and 6 bases, with 12 bases remaining between them. CDR3 amino acids: CASSLGGTLFNEQFF. Written as DNA, the CDR3 is TGTGCCAGCAGCTTAGGGGGGACTCTCTTCAATGAGCAGTTCTTC.